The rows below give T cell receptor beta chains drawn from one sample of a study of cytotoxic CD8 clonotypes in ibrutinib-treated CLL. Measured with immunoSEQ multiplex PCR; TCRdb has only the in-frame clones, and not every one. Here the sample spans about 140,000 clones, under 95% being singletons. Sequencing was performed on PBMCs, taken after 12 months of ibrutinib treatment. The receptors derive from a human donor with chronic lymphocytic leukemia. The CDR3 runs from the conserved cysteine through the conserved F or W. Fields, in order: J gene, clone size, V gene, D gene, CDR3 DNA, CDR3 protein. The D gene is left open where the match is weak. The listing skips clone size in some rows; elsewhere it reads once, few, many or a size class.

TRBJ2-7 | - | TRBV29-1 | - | TGCAGCGTTCCGGCCCCGGGAGCCTACGAGCAGTACTTC | CSVPAPGAYEQYF
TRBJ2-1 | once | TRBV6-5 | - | TGTGCCAGCAGTACCCGACTAGTTTCGGGTGAGCAGTTCTTC | CASSTRLVSGEQFF
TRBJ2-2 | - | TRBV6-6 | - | TGTGCCAGCAGTCGGACGGCCCTGAACACCGGGGAGCTGTTTTTT | CASSRTALNTGELFF
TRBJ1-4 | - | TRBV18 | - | TGTGCCAGCTCGTACCGGGTCGCTCAAGGCCCCGGGGGAAAACTGTTTTTT | CASSYRVAQGPGGKLFF
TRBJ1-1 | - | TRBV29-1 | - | TGCAGCGTTCGATGGGCGGGGACTGAAGCTTTCTTT | CSVRWAGTEAFF
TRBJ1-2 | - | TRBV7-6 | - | TGTGCCAGCAGCCCTGGGCAGGGTTCTAACTATGGCTACACCTTC | CASSPGQGSNYGYTF
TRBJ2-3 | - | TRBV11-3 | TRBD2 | TGTGCCAGCAGCTTGTGGTATGGCGGACTAGCGGGAGTACCAGATACGCAGTATTTT | CASSLWYGGLAGVPDTQYF
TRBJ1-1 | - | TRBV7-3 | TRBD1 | TGTGCCAGCAGCCCCAACTCAGGGACAGGGTCTGAAGCTTTCTTT | CASSPNSGTGSEAFF
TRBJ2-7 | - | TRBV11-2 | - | TGTGCCAGCAGCCCGGGTGTGGACAATTGGGGCTACGAGCAGTACTTC | CASSPGVDNWGYEQYF
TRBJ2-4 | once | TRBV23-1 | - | TGCTCGAGGGGTGGAAACATTCAGTACTTC | CSRGGNIQYF
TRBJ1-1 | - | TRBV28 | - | TGTGCCAGCAGTCCGCCCCAAATGGCAGGAGCCCGGAACACTGAAGCTTTCTTT | CASSPPQMAGARNTEAFF
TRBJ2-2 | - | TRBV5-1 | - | TGCGCCAGCAGCTCCGGGACAGCGGGGACCGGGGAGCTGTTTTTT | CASSSGTAGTGELFF
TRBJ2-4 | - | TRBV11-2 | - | TGTGCCAGCAGCTTAAGGTTCTTCGGCTTGGGGAACATTCAGTACTTC | CASSLRFFGLGNIQYF
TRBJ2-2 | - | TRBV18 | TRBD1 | TGTGCCAGCTCACCACCCGGGACAGGGGCATTCGGGGAGCTGTTTTTT | CASSPPGTGAFGELFF
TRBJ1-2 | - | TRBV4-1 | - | TGCGCCAGCGAACCGAGGGCAGGGGATAACTATGGCTACACCTTC | CASEPRAGDNYGYTF
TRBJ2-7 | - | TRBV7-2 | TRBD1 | TGTGCCAGCAGCCTCATGGGGACAGGGGGGTTGTCCGAGCAGTACTTC | CASSLMGTGGLSEQYF
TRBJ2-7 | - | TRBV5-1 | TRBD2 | TGCGCCAGCAGCTGGAGACTAGCGGGAGGAGCCGAGCAGTACTTC | CASSWRLAGGAEQYF
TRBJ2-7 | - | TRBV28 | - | TGTGCCAGCAGTCACGGTGGGTTGTCCACTAGGCGGTACGAGCAGTACTTC | CASSHGGLSTRRYEQYF
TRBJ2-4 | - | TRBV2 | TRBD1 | TGTGCCAGCAGCCCGACAGGGATAGCCAAAAACATTCAGTACTTC | CASSPTGIAKNIQYF
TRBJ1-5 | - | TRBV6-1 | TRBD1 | TGTGCCAGCAGTGAGCAGGGGGTTGGCAATCAGCCCCAGCATTTT | CASSEQGVGNQPQHF
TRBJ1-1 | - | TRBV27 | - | TGTGCCAGCAGTTTTTTGGGACGGGAAGCTTTCTTT | CASSFLGREAFF
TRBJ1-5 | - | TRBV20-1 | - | TGCAGTGCGACGTTGACAGGCCCCCAGCATTTT | CSATLTGPQHF
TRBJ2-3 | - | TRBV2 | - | TGTGCCAGCAGTGGAGGCAGTAGCACAGATACGCAGTATTTT | CASSGGSSTDTQYF